The TCR beta chain under discussion was sequenced for a study of shared clonotypes between healthy human individuals. Whole-study results and caveats: Unshared clonotypes carried lower generation probabilities than those common to all four donors.

V shed 0 bases, J shed 3 bases, and the junction held 3 bases outside the gene matches. This CDR3 region has 16 residues. Looked up from germline, CDR1 is SGDLS and CDR2 is YYNGEE. Sequencing was performed with immunoSEQ multiplex PCR; in TCRdb, only in-frame clones are kept and a portion is missing. In the table there are hundreds of thousands of clones, 95% to 98% of which are singletons. For this clone: Antigen specificity is unknown.

This sequence was found in a woman aged 25-40 years in good health. Input material: naive CD4+ T cells sorted from blood. Subset reported: CD45RA+ positively selected. The rearrangement links TRBV9 to TRBJ2-2, with TRBD2 matching over 9 bases. The CDR3 here is CASSVGAGGDTGELFF. CDR3 bases: TGTGCCAGCAGCGTAGGTGCGGGAGGGGACACCGGGGAGCTGTTTTTT. Supplemented by reference TRBV9 and TRBJ2-2, the full variable domain reads DSGVTQTPKHLITATGQRVTLRCSPRSGDLSVYWYQQSLDQGLQFLIQYYNGEERAKGNILERFSAQQFPDLHSELNLSSLELGDSALYFCASSVGAGGDTGELFFGEGSRLTVL.